These 10 T cell receptor beta chains were sequenced from one sample in a study of control samples from healthy donors and cancer patients. Using immunoSEQ multiplex PCR, the repertoire was profiled, and TCRdb retains in-frame clones only, with some absent. The sample carries 80,000 to 85,000 clones, nearly 90% recorded once. The specimen was blood. All receptors come from a woman in her forties or fifties in good health.

The rearrangement joins TRBV19 to TRBJ2-3; 9 bases map to TRBD1. V lost 8 bases to trimming and J lost 3 bases; unmatched junction nucleotides: 6. Germline V gene sequence: CDR1 LNHDA, CDR2 SQIVND (reference sequence). The length of the CDR3 is 14 residues. The CDR3 region has the DNA TGTGCCAGTGGGGACAGGGTCGTAACAGATACGCAGTATTTT. Translation: CASGDRVVTDTQYF.

The V call is TRBV5-6, the J call TRBJ1-6; tentatively, D is TRBD1 (5 bases). The CDR3 has 15 residues. In germline, CDR1 is SGHDT, CDR2 YYEEEE. Trimming shortened V by 4 bases and J by 9 bases, and 17 bases separated the two germline ends. The CDR3 loop is CASSPRSTQGSPLHF. In DNA form, the CDR3 reads TGTGCCAGCAGCCCCAGATCGACCCAGGGTTCACCCCTCCACTTT.

The rearrangement uses TRBV29-1 and TRBJ2-3; D remains unclear. Germline V CDR1 and CDR2: SQVTM, ANQGSEA. Trimming pared 0 bases from V and 6 bases from J, leaving 13 bases between. The CDR3 covers 14 residues. The chain's CDR3 is CSVEDMALRDTQYF. CDR3 bases: TGCAGCGTTGAAGATATGGCCCTCAGGGATACGCAGTATTTT.

This clone was found once. The CDR3 loop reads CASSYPQGEPQHF. CDR3 coding DNA: TGTGCCAGCAGTTACCCTCAGGGGGAGCCCCAGCATTTT. V gene TRBV6-6 combines with J gene TRBJ1-5; 7 bases line up with TRBD1. Germline V gene lookup returns CDR1 MNHNY and CDR2 SVGAGI (reference sequence). The ends lost 2 bases at V and 8 bases at J; junction bases unmatched: 3. The CDR3 has 13 residues.

The chain carries TRBV6-5 and TRBJ1-1; D is ambiguous. CDR1 is MNHEY and CDR2 is SVGAGI in the germline V gene. The CDR3 runs to 15 residues. With 2 bases removed from V and 6 bases from J, the gap between germline ends came to 16 bases. The CDR3 sequence: CASSYSGRVRPEAFF. In DNA form, the CDR3 reads TGTGCCAGCAGTTACAGTGGGAGGGTTCGTCCTGAAGCTTTCTTT.

The V call is TRBV7-9, the J call TRBJ1-5, with no clear D. Germline lookup yields CDR1 SEHNR and CDR2 FQNEAQ (reference sequence). Trimming cost V 0 bases and J 5 bases, with 17 bases left between them. The CDR3 sequence is 17 residues long. CDR3 sequence: CASSLALVGTGDQPQHF. CDR3 nucleotides: TGTGCCAGCAGCTTAGCCTTAGTTGGCACGGGCGATCAGCCCCAGCATTTT.

The V call is TRBV18, the J call TRBJ1-5, with D hard to call. Trimming took off 1 base at V and 0 bases at J, with 4 bases between the two ends. CDR1 is KGHSH and CDR2 is LQKENI in the germline V gene. The CDR3 is 14 residues long. In nucleotides, the CDR3 is TGTGCCAGCTCACCACAACGTAGCAATCAGCCCCAGCATTTT. Amino acids: CASSPQRSNQPQHF.

The genes are TRBV6-1 and TRBJ1-2; tentative D call: TRBD1 (5 bases). Germline CDR1 is MNHNS and CDR2 is SASEGT. The CDR3 length is 12 residues. The V and J ends lost 3 bases and 4 bases respectively, with 6 bases between them. CDR3: CASSDDSYGYTF. CDR3 bases: TGTGCCAGCAGTGACGACAGCTATGGCTACACCTTC.

The rearrangement links TRBV5-4 to TRBJ1-1; TRBD1 matches 8 bases. The CDR3 has 14 residues. V dropped 2 bases and J dropped 6; count of bases not matched to a gene: 6. Germline loops: CDR1 SGHNT, CDR2 YYREEE (reference sequence). The CDR3: CASSFLQGGAEAFF. In DNA form, the CDR3 reads TGTGCCAGCAGCTTTTTACAGGGGGGCGCTGAAGCTTTCTTT.

The chain is built from TRBV4-1 and TRBJ1-6, with D possibly being TRBD1 (5 bases). Germline lookup yields CDR1 MGHRA and CDR2 YSYEKL. This CDR3 is 15 amino acids long. V lost 4 bases to trimming and J lost 7 bases, with 14 bases between them. As DNA, the CDR3 is TGCGCCAGCAGCCTGACGGGACCGCTGAATTCACCCCTCCACTTT. Amino acids: CASSLTGPLNSPLHF.